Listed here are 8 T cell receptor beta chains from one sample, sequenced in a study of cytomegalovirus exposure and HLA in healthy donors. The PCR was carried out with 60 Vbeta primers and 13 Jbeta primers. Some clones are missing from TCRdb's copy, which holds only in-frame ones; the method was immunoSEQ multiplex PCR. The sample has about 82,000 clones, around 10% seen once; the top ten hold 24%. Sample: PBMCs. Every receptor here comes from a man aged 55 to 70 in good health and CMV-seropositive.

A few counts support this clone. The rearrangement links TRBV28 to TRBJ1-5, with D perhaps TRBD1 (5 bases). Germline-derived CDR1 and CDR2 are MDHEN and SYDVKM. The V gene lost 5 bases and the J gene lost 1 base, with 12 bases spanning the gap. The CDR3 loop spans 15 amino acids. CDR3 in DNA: TGTGCCAGCAGTGTTGCAGGGCGAAGCAATCAGCCCCAGCATTTT. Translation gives CASSVAGRSNQPQHF.

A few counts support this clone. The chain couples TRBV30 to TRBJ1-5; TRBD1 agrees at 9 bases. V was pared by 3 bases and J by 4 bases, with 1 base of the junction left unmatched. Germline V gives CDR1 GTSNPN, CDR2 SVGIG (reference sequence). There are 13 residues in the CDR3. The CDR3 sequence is CAWRGQGNQPQHF. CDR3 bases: TGTGCCTGGAGGGGACAGGGAAATCAGCCCCAGCATTTT. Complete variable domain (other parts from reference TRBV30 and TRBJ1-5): SQTIHQWPATLVQPVGSPLSLECTVEGTSNPNLYWYRQAAGRGLQLLFYSVGIGQISSEVPQNLSASRPQDRQFILSSKKLLLSDSGFYLCAWRGQGNQPQHFGDGTRLSIL.

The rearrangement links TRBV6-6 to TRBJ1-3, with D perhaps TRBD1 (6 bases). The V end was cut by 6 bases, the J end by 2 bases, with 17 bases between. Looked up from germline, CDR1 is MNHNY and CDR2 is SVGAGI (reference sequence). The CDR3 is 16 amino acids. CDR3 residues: CASRKTGSEAGNTIYF. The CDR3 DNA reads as TGTGCCAGCAGGAAGACAGGATCTGAAGCTGGAAACACCATATATTTT.

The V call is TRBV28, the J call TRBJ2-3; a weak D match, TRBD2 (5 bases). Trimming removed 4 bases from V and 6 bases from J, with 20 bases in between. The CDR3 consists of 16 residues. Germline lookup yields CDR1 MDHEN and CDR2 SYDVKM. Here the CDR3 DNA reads TGTGCCAGCAGTTCCCCCCGTCTAGCTCCGGCTGATACGCAGTATTTT. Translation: CASSSPRLAPADTQYF. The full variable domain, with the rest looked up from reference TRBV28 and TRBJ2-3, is DVKVTQSSRYLVKRTGEKVFLECVQDMDHENMFWYRQDPGLGLRLIYFSYDVKMKEKGDIPEGYSVSREKKERFSLILESASTNQTSMYLCASSSPRLAPADTQYFGPGTRLTVL.

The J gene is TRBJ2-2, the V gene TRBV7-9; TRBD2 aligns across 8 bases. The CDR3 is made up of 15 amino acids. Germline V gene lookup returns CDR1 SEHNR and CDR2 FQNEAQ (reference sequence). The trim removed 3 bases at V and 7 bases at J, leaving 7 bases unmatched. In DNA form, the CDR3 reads TGTGCCAGCAGCTTCAGCGGGGGCCCCTTCGGGGAGCTGTTTTTT. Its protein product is CASSFSGGPFGELFF.

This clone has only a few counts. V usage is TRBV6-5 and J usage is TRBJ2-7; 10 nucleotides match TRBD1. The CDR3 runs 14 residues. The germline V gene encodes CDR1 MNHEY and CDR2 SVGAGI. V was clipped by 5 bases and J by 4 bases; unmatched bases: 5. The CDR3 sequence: CASSQGQGSYEQYV. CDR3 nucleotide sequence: TGTGCCAGCAGTCAGGGACAGGGGAGTTACGAGCAGTACGTC.

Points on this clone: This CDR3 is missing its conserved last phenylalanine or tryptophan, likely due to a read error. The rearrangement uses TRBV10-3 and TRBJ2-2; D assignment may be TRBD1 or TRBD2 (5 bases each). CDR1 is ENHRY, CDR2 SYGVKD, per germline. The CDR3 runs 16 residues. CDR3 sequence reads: CAISDGDRVNTGELFL. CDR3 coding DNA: TGTGCCATCAGTGATGGGGACCGAGTTAACACAGGGGAGCTGTTTTTG.

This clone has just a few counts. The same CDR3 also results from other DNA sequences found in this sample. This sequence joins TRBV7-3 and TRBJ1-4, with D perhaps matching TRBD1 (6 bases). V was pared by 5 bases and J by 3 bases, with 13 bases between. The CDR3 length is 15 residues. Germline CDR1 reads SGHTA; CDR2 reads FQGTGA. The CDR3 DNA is TGTGCCAGCAGCCTACGAGGGGGGGCTAATGAAAAACTGTTTTTT. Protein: CASSLRGGANEKLFF.